This TCR beta chain was sequenced for a study of OX40 agonist ivuxolimab in advanced cancers. On the study more broadly: Every patient in dose escalation had hepatocellular carcinoma, melanoma, renal cell or head and neck cancer.

Some clones are missing from TCRdb's copy, which holds only in-frame ones; the method was immunoSEQ multiplex PCR. This table holds roughly 50,000 clones, about 87% found once. Trimming stripped 0 bases from V and 5 bases from J, with 11 bases between. The CDR3 covers 15 residues. The germline V gene encodes CDR1 KGHSH and CDR2 LQKENI. The clonotype originates from an adult with an advanced solid tumor such as melanoma, head and neck, liver or kidney cancer. This chain connects TRBV18 to TRBJ1-5; possibly TRBD1 for D (5 bases). The specimen comprised CD4+ or CD8+ T cells sorted from blood, sampled in a trial of the OX40 agonist ivuxolimab. The CDR3 DNA reads as TGTGCCAGCTCACCACCCGGGACCTCGGATCAGCCCCAGCATTTT. Amino acid sequence: CASSPPGTSDQPQHF.